Detailed here is one T cell receptor beta chain. The target antigen is unknown. The CDR3 loop spans 16 amino acids. Germline assignment: CDR1 SGHDN and CDR2 FVKESK. The V gene end was trimmed by 3 bases and the J gene end by 6 bases; junction bases not matched to a gene: 9. Each TCR beta cDNA library carried unique molecular identifiers. A single record per CDR3 protein comes from TCRdb applying MiXCR to the PCR reads. The sample consists of about 380,000 distinct CDR3 sequences, approximately 38% of them appearing once. This specimen comes from a study of post-analysis software for immune sequencing data. Study information: In terms of disease course, relapsing-remitting, secondary progressive and progressive-relapsing multiple sclerosis were included.

Study results and limitations: In patients, TRBV5-6, TRBV5-1 and TRBV20-1 belonged to 4 or 5 TRBV segments found more frequently than in controls. Relative to controls, patients with multiple sclerosis showed significantly lower normalized Chao1 diversity. Under the F measure, samples that were prepared in one batch clustered strongly together.

The V and J genes are TRBV14 and TRBJ2-1; 9 bases fit TRBD2. Sequencing input: blood. This receptor was taken from a girl between 5 and 17 years old with multiple sclerosis. The CDR3 DNA follows: TGTGCCAGCAGCCAGATAGGCGGGGGGGCCGGCAATGAGCAGTTCTTC. Protein sequence: CASSQIGGGAGNEQFF.